One and the same sample provided the 20 T cell receptor beta chains below, sequenced in a study of cytomegalovirus exposure and HLA in healthy donors. The PCR employed 60 Vbeta primers together with 13 Jbeta primers. Method: immunoSEQ multiplex PCR; TCRdb's copy keeps in-frame clones and lacks some. The data hold 30,000 or so clones, with more than 60% observed a single time. Sequenced material: PBMCs. The receptors stem from a man aged 45-60 years in good health and CMV-seropositive.

This clone appeared a few times. The genes are TRBV7-2 and TRBJ2-5, with 9 bases identical to TRBD2. V shed 1 base and J 1 base; nucleotides not matched to a gene: 1. Per germline, CDR1 SGHTA and CDR2 FQGNSA. The CDR3 contains 15 residues. The CDR3 loop is CASSLVLAGQETQYF. CDR3 DNA sequence: TGTGCCAGCAGCTTAGTACTAGCGGGCCAAGAGACCCAGTACTTC.

By its share, this clone is medium-sized (0.01 to 0.1%). The chain joins TRBV4-1 to TRBJ2-6; D is possibly TRBD2 (5 bases). There are 16 residues in the CDR3. V shed 0 bases and J shed 4 bases, with 10 bases lying between them. Germline lookup yields CDR1 MGHRA and CDR2 YSYEKL. The CDR3, as DNA: TGCGCCAGCAGCCAAGATAGAGGGTCCGGGGCCAACGTCCTGACTTTC. It yields the protein CASSQDRGSGANVLTF.

This chain links TRBV7-8 with TRBJ2-7; no definite D call. V lost 1 base to trimming and J lost 2 bases, with 9 bases between them. This CDR3 is 14 amino acids long. The germline V gene has CDR1 SGHVS and CDR2 FQNEAQ. CDR3 residues: CASSLDGPTYEQYF. CDR3 bases: TGTGCCAGCAGCTTAGATGGGCCAACCTACGAGCAGTACTTC.

V usage is TRBV29-1 and J usage is TRBJ2-7; 8 positions match TRBD1. The CDR3 length is 13 residues. With V trimmed by 4 bases and J by 6 bases, 8 bases remained unmatched. CDR1 SQVTM and CDR2 ANQGSEA come from the germline V gene. In DNA, the CDR3 is TGCAGCGTTGTCCCAGACAGGGGTGCCGAGCAGTACTTC. As protein: CSVVPDRGAEQYF.

This clone was seen a few times. The V gene is TRBV5-1, the J gene TRBJ2-7; D is ambiguous. The CDR3 is 11 residues long. CDR1 and CDR2 from the germline V gene are SGHRS and YFSETQ. V lost 3 bases and J 4 bases, leaving 5 bases between the germline ends. The CDR3 here is CASSSEYEQYF. Here the CDR3 DNA reads TGCGCCAGCAGCTCAGAATACGAGCAGTACTTC.

This rearrangement joins TRBV27 to TRBJ2-7; D gene uncertain. CDR1 is MNHEY and CDR2 is SMNVEV in the germline V gene (reference sequence). V lost 2 bases, J lost 2 bases, and 7 bases lay in between. The CDR3 extends over 13 amino acids. In DNA, the CDR3 is TGTGCCAGCAGTTTAGGCAGAACCTACGAGCAGTACTTC. It translates to CASSLGRTYEQYF.

The chain recombines TRBV6-5 with TRBJ1-2; 8 bases are a match to TRBD1. CDR1 is MNHEY, CDR2 SVGAGI, per germline. CDR3 length: 14 amino acids. V dropped 7 bases and J dropped 2; count of bases not matched to a gene: 6. CDR3 residues: CASNPGGWNYGYTF. The CDR3 region has the DNA TGTGCCAGCAACCCAGGGGGCTGGAACTATGGCTACACCTTC.

CDR3 region: CASSEASRDSDTQYF. In DNA form, the CDR3 reads TGTGCCAGCAGTGAAGCTAGCAGGGACTCAGATACGCAGTATTTT. The chain recombines TRBV6-1 with TRBJ2-3; possibly TRBD2 for D (6 bases). The V gene's germline CDR1 is MNHNS and CDR2 SASEGT. The CDR3 is made up of 15 amino acids. V dropped 0 bases and J dropped 4 bases, with 11 bases sitting between them.

The chain has TRBV30 and TRBJ2-5; TRBD2 matches at 8 bases. Germline CDR1 GTSNPN, CDR2 SVGIG (reference sequence). V was clipped by 1 base and J by 1 base; unmatched bases: 2. There are 14 residues in the CDR3. The CDR3 sequence is CAWSERGTQETQYF. The CDR3, as DNA: TGTGCCTGGAGTGAGCGGGGGACCCAAGAGACCCAGTACTTC.

This clone was picked up a small number of times. The V call is TRBV5-4, the J call TRBJ2-1; 10 bases map to TRBD2. CDR1 and CDR2 from the germline V gene are SGHNT and YYREEE (reference sequence). Trimming removed 4 bases from V and 4 bases from J; junction bases left unmatched: 8. The CDR3 spans 16 residues. The CDR3: CASSPGLARNYNEQFF. The CDR3 region has the DNA TGTGCCAGCAGCCCGGGACTAGCGAGAAATTACAATGAGCAGTTCTTC.

CDR3 nucleotide sequence: TGTGCCAGCAGTTACTCGACAGGGTGGCAAGAGACCCAGTACTTC. Translated: CASSYSTGWQETQYF. This chain connects TRBV6-5 to TRBJ2-5; TRBD1 matches at 7 bases. The CDR3 has 15 amino acids. V gave up 0 bases and J gave up 2 bases; unmatched junction bases: 3. Germline lookup yields CDR1 MNHEY and CDR2 SVGAGI.

The chain joins TRBV4-2 to TRBJ2-1; 7 bases align to TRBD2. CDR3 length: 13 amino acids. With 2 bases clipped from V and 9 bases from J, the junction kept 4 bases outside the gene matches. Per the germline V gene, CDR1 is LGHNA and CDR2 is YNFKEQ. CDR3 sequence (DNA): TGTGCCAGCAGCCAAAGGGGACTATCTGAGCAGTTCTTC. Translated: CASSQRGLSEQFF.

This clone was seen a few times. The chain's CDR3 is CASSLTGTVNQPQHF. CDR3 coding DNA: TGTGCCAGCAGTCTCACCGGGACAGTCAATCAGCCCCAGCATTTT. The V and J genes are TRBV2 and TRBJ1-5; 7 nucleotides line up with TRBD1. CDR1 SNHLY and CDR2 FYNNEI come from the germline V gene. The CDR3 consists of 15 residues. J lost 3 bases, V lost 5 bases, and 7 bases had no gene match.

This sequence joins TRBV29-1 and TRBJ2-1; TRBD1 might be the D (6 bases). The CDR3 loop spans 14 amino acids. The V gene's germline CDR1 is SQVTM and CDR2 ANQGSEA. Trimming stripped 2 bases from V and 5 bases from J, with 13 bases between. The CDR3: CSVERGSGHNEQFF. CDR3 nucleotide sequence: TGCAGCGTTGAAAGGGGGAGCGGCCACAATGAGCAGTTCTTC.

The J gene is TRBJ2-1, the V gene TRBV1; the table gives TRBD2 as D, unverified against the DNA. TRBV1 has pseudogene status. There are 16 residues in the CDR3. CDR3 amino acids: CTSSQETGGRASEQFF. As DNA, the CDR3 is TGCACCAGCAGCCAAGAAACTGGCGGGAGGGCCTCTGAGCAGTTCTTC.

This chain uses TRBV6-5 with TRBJ1-6; 8 nucleotides line up with TRBD1. This CDR3 comprises 11 residues. Germline V gene data show CDR1 as MNHEY and CDR2 as SVGAGI. J was trimmed by 12 bases and V by 8 bases; bases with no gene match: 3. This chain's CDR3 is CASGQGLPLHF. The CDR3 DNA is TGTGCCAGCGGACAGGGTTTACCCCTCCACTTT.

V usage is TRBV7-2 and J usage is TRBJ2-2, with 7 bases matching TRBD2. The CDR3 covers 18 residues. J lost 2 bases, V lost 0 bases, and 9 bases had no gene match. Germline-derived CDR1 and CDR2 are SGHTA and FQGNSA. CDR3 region: CASSLAGWGGPNTGELFF. As DNA, the CDR3 is TGTGCCAGCAGCTTAGCGGGTTGGGGGGGTCCCAACACCGGGGAGCTGTTTTTT.

This clone was seen a single time. The chain has TRBV29-1 and TRBJ2-5, with 10 bases matching TRBD1. The CDR3 is 12 amino acids. Trimming cost V 4 bases and J 5 bases; bases outside gene matches: 1. Germline CDR1 SQVTM, CDR2 ANQGSEA. CDR3: CSVVDRGETQYF. In DNA, the CDR3 is TGCAGCGTTGTGGACAGGGGGGAGACCCAGTACTTC.

The V call is TRBV7-2, the J call TRBJ1-5; D is undetermined. CDR3 length: 13 residues. The V gene lost 0 bases and the J gene lost 6 bases, with 6 bases spanning the gap. Germline V gene sequence: CDR1 SGHTA, CDR2 FQGNSA. This chain's CDR3 is CASSLATSQPQHF. DNA for the CDR3: TGTGCCAGCAGCTTAGCTACAAGTCAGCCCCAGCATTTT.

This clone came up a few times. This chain joins TRBV19 and TRBJ2-1; the match to TRBD2 covers 7 bases. The CDR3 has 14 amino acids. J was trimmed by 6 bases and V by 4 bases; bases with no gene match: 6. Germline values: CDR1 LNHDA, CDR2 SQIVND (reference sequence). DNA of the CDR3: TGTGCCAGTAGTAGGACTAGATTCAGCAATGAGCAGTTCTTC. It is translated as CASSRTRFSNEQFF.